One and the same sample provided the 32 T cell receptor beta chains below, sequenced in a study of Ad26.COV2.S vaccination and SARS-CoV-2 variants listed by TCRdb under 2021. Read against the paper, the sample's treatment or condition label means: around 19 received Ad26.COV2.S at low or high dose, single or two shots; several received placebo; per-sample allocation not given. Repertoires of vaccine and placebo recipients were sequenced from samples taken on day 63 after the first injection. Preparation of the library involved the immunoSEQ multiplex PCR assay. The immuneACCESS repertoire file appears here via TCRdb, limited to in-frame rearrangements. These files lack a portion of the clones; in checked studies, under half of the deficit traces to unresolved V genes, and the cause of the others is not known. The table for this sample lists around 310,000 clones; approximately 87% of them were counted only once. About 5% of the sample goes to the ten largest clones.

The sample consisted of peripheral blood, taken in a trial of Ad26.COV2.S vaccine versus placebo. The receptors derive from a person aged 18-65 years who received the Ad26.COV2.S COVID-19 vaccine or a placebo.

The chain couples TRBV6-5 to TRBJ2-1, with D maybe TRBD2 (5 bases). Germline V gene sequence: CDR1 MNHEY, CDR2 SVGAGI. The CDR3 is made up of 15 amino acids. V lost 2 bases and J lost 0, with 8 bases in between. CDR3 nucleotides: TGTGCCAGCAGTTACCTCCGGGACTCCTACAATGAGCAGTTCTTC. As protein: CASSYLRDSYNEQFF.

This CDR3 reads CASRRERDDQPQHF. CDR3 nucleotide sequence: TGTGCCAGCAGACGGGAGAGGGATGATCAGCCCCAGCATTTT. The V and J genes are TRBV2 and TRBJ1-5; unclear D gene. Germline CDR1 SNHLY, CDR2 FYNNEI. This CDR3 comprises 14 residues. Trimming removed 6 bases from V and 5 bases from J, with 14 bases in between.

This chain connects TRBV27 to TRBJ2-2; perhaps TRBD2 as D (5 bases). CDR1 is MNHEY, CDR2 SMNVEV, per germline (reference sequence). The V end lost 5 bases, the J end lost 5 bases, and 24 bases lay between the germline ends. CDR3 size: 18 residues. The CDR3 DNA sequence: TGTGCCAGCAGTCCTCCTTATTACGGACTTTTGGGGACCGGGGAGCTGTTTTTT. Translated, it gives CASSPPYYGLLGTGELFF.

The CDR3 protein is CASTSESTGPAFF. DNA for the CDR3: TGTGCCAGTACCAGTGAATCGACAGGGCCAGCTTTCTTT. V usage is TRBV19 and J usage is TRBJ1-1, with 7 bases fitting TRBD1. This CDR3 has 13 residues. V lost 7 bases and J lost 10; bases outside the gene matches: 12. CDR1 is LNHDA and CDR2 is SQIVND in the germline V gene (reference sequence). Using reference TRBV19 and TRBJ1-1 for the parts outside the CDR3, the full variable domain is DGGITQSPKYLFRKEGQNVTLSCEQNLNHDAMYWYRQDPGQGLRLIYYSQIVNDFQKGDIAEGYSVSREKKESFPLTVTSAQKNPTAFYLCASTSESTGPAFFGQGTRLTVV.

This sequence joins TRBV14 and TRBJ1-3; D gene ambiguous. The CDR3 extends over 14 amino acids. Trimming left V 4 bases short and J 4 bases short, with 11 bases between. Germline values: CDR1 SGHDN, CDR2 FVKESK. The CDR3 DNA reads TGTGCCAGCAGCCGTTCCGAGGCAGGAAACACCATATATTTT. Translated: CASSRSEAGNTIYF.

The chain couples TRBV30 to TRBJ1-2, with no clear D. CDR1 is GTSNPN, CDR2 SVGIG, per germline (reference sequence). Trimming removed 2 bases at V and 8 bases at J, with 15 bases between. The CDR3 consists of 13 residues. CDR3 loop: CAWSKKGSDGYTF. CDR3 nucleotides: TGTGCCTGGAGTAAAAAGGGTAGTGACGGCTACACCTTC.

CDR3 nucleotides: TGTGCCAGCAGTCCGACCTCCACGGCGAGCTCCTATAATTCACCCCTCCACTTT. It yields the protein CASSPTSTASSYNSPLHF. The V gene is TRBV6-2 or TRBV6-3, the J gene TRBJ1-6; unclear D gene. The length of the CDR3 is 18 residues. Trimming pared 5 bases from V and 0 bases from J, leaving 17 bases between. Germline CDR1 and CDR2: MNHEY and SVGEGT.

CDR3: CASSTGQETQYF. DNA for the CDR3: TGTGCCAGCAGTACAGGGCAAGAGACCCAGTACTTC. The V call is TRBV6-5, the J call TRBJ2-5, with a possible D match to TRBD1 (6 bases). Germline V CDR1 and CDR2: MNHEY, SVGAGI. This CDR3 contains 12 residues. V was shortened by 5 bases and J by 2 bases, with 6 bases between the two germline ends.

The chain combines TRBV6-2 or TRBV6-3 with TRBJ1-2; no firm D call. The CDR3 length is 15 residues. Germline V lookup: CDR1 MNHEY, CDR2 SVGEGT. The V end was cut by 5 bases, the J end by 4 bases, with 17 bases between. The CDR3 DNA is TGTGCCAGCAGTGCCCCTACTAGGAGGCCCTATGGCTACACCTTC. Protein sequence: CASSAPTRRPYGYTF.

The chain employs TRBV6-1 and TRBJ1-5, with D tentatively TRBD1 (6 bases). The germline CDR1 and CDR2 sequences are MNHNS and SASEGT. This CDR3 is 19 amino acids long. V lost 4 bases to trimming and J lost 2 bases, with 24 bases between them. In DNA form, the CDR3 reads TGTGCCAGCAGTGCAACTCCTTACGTCAGGGGTGGTGGCAATCAGCCCCAGCATTTT. This gives the protein CASSATPYVRGGGNQPQHF.

In DNA, the CDR3 is TGTGCCAGCAGCCCACCCGGGAGGCTAGATACGCAGTATTTT. The encoded protein is CASSPPGRLDTQYF. This chain links TRBV6-5 with TRBJ2-3, with 7 bases matching TRBD2. Trimming removed 6 bases from V and 5 bases from J; junction bases left unmatched: 8. CDR3 size: 14 residues. Germline V gives CDR1 MNHEY, CDR2 SVGAGI.

The chain carries TRBV6-5 and TRBJ1-2; TRBD1 aligns across 8 bases. V shed 5 bases, J shed 6 bases, and the junction held 5 bases outside the gene matches. The germline CDR1 and CDR2 sequences are MNHEY and SVGAGI. The length of the CDR3 is 13 residues. The CDR3 here is CASSPTGGDGYTF. DNA for the CDR3: TGTGCCAGCAGTCCAACAGGGGGAGATGGCTACACCTTC.

V usage is TRBV6-2 or TRBV6-3 and J usage is TRBJ2-2; 7 nucleotides match TRBD2. The germline V gene has CDR1 MNHEY and CDR2 SVGEGT. This CDR3 spans 17 amino acids. V lost 0 bases, J lost 4 bases, and 8 bases stayed unmatched. The DNA for the CDR3 is TGTGCCAGCAGTTACTCAGGCGGGAGTTTCTCCACCGGGGAGCTGTTTTTT. It yields the protein CASSYSGGSFSTGELFF.

CDR3 sequence reads: CASSLLEFRTRDTNNEQFF. The CDR3 region has the DNA TGTGCCAGCAGTTTATTGGAATTTAGGACAAGGGATACGAACAATGAGCAGTTCTTC. The chain carries TRBV27 and TRBJ2-1, with a tentative D call TRBD1 (5 bases). Trimming pared 1 base from V and 5 bases from J, leaving 24 bases between. CDR1 MNHEY and CDR2 SMNVEV come from the germline V gene (reference sequence). The CDR3 consists of 19 residues.

The rearrangement joins TRBV3-1 (or the pseudogene TRBV3-2) to TRBJ2-1; the match to TRBD2 covers 10 bases. The CDR3 runs to 20 residues. The ends lost 0 bases at V and 4 bases at J; junction bases unmatched: 15. Germline V gives CDR1 LGHDT, CDR2 YNNKEL (reference sequence). Here the CDR3 DNA reads TGTGCCAGCAGCCAAGATTTCCCGTCCATAGCGGGAGGATTTTACAATGAGCAGTTCTTC. The encoded protein is CASSQDFPSIAGGFYNEQFF.

The chain couples TRBV18 to TRBJ1-6; 8 positions agree with TRBD1. V lost 5 bases to trimming and J lost 9 bases; unmatched junction nucleotides: 6. Germline CDR1 is KGHSH and CDR2 is LQKENI. The CDR3 length is 14 residues. The CDR3 spells CASSSTGEGSPLHF. CDR3 DNA sequence: TGTGCCAGCTCATCGACAGGGGAAGGTTCACCCCTCCACTTT.

The rearrangement joins TRBV28 to TRBJ1-2; D uncertain. Germline V gives CDR1 MDHEN, CDR2 SYDVKM. The CDR3 spans 14 residues. V was trimmed by 3 bases and J by 0 bases, leaving 8 bases between them. The CDR3 region is CASSFSPSNYGYTF. The DNA for the CDR3 is TGTGCCAGCAGTTTTTCGCCCTCTAACTATGGCTACACCTTC.

This rearrangement joins TRBV11-2 to TRBJ2-7; D possibly corresponds to TRBD1 (8 bases). V was pared by 5 bases and J by 0 bases, with 20 bases between. CDR1 is SGHAT, CDR2 FQNNGV, per germline. CDR3 size: 17 residues. CDR3 bases: TGTGCCAGCAGCCACAGTCGGACAGGGACTATCTCCTACGAGCAGTACGTC. It translates to CASSHSRTGTISYEQYV.

This chain links TRBV19 with TRBJ1-5; D is possibly TRBD1 (5 bases). The ends were cut back, 7 bases at V and 0 bases at J, with 19 bases in the middle. The germline gives CDR1 LNHDA, CDR2 SQIVND (reference sequence). The CDR3 covers 17 residues. The DNA of the CDR3 is TGTGCCAGTACTGCGACAGCCATCAGAGCTAGCAATCAGCCCCAGCATTTT. As protein: CASTATAIRASNQPQHF.

V gene TRBV29-1 combines with J gene TRBJ1-1, with 7 bases lining up with TRBD1. The CDR3 spans 13 residues. With 7 bases clipped from V and 0 bases from J, the junction kept 5 bases outside the gene matches. Germline CDR1 SQVTM, CDR2 ANQGSEA. CDR3 sequence reads: CSEFRGVNTEAFF. CDR3 bases: TGCAGCGAATTCAGGGGGGTGAACACTGAAGCTTTCTTT.

The chain is built from TRBV4-1 and TRBJ1-4, with a possible D match to TRBD1 (6 bases). Per the germline V gene, CDR1 is MGHRA and CDR2 is YSYEKL. The CDR3 is 16 residues long. The germline V and J ends were trimmed by 3 bases and 6 bases, with 17 bases remaining between them. The CDR3 region is CASSHPRQAKHEKLFF. The CDR3, as DNA: TGCGCCAGCAGCCACCCCCGACAGGCGAAGCATGAAAAACTGTTTTTT.

V and J are TRBV5-5 and TRBJ1-2; D may be TRBD1 (5 bases). CDR3 length: 13 residues. Trimming cost V 4 bases and J 4 bases, with 11 bases left between them. Germline CDR1 and CDR2: SGHKS and YYEKEE (reference sequence). The CDR3 DNA is TGTGCCAGCAGCCCAGGGTCCTTCTATGGCTACACCTTC. It encodes CASSPGSFYGYTF.

This chain uses TRBV7-2 with TRBJ1-1; the match to TRBD1 covers 8 bases. The CDR3 consists of 15 residues. Germline V lookup: CDR1 SGHTA, CDR2 FQGNSA. The junction had 2 bases not matched to a gene; V was cut back by 1 base and J by 1 base. The CDR3 bases are TGTGCCAGCAGCTTAGTGGACAGGGCGAACACTGAAGCTTTCTTT. This gives the protein CASSLVDRANTEAFF.

This sequence joins TRBV6-2 or TRBV6-3 and TRBJ1-1, with a weak D call TRBD1 (5 bases). The CDR3 totals 14 residues. Germline-derived CDR1 and CDR2 are MNHEY and SVGEGT. The V gene lost 5 bases and the J gene lost 5 bases, with 15 bases spanning the gap. The CDR3 DNA is TGTGCCAGCAGTCCCCAGGGAAAAAAGACTGAAGCTTTCTTT. This encodes CASSPQGKKTEAFF.

The chain has TRBV4-1 and TRBJ1-1; D might be TRBD1 (6 bases). The CDR3 loop spans 20 amino acids. Germline V lookup: CDR1 MGHRA, CDR2 YSYEKL. Trimming cost V 3 bases and J 0 bases, with 26 bases left between them. The chain's CDR3 is CASSQRGDRWDNRLNTEAFF. CDR3 nucleotide sequence: TGCGCCAGCAGCCAGAGGGGGGACCGATGGGACAATAGATTGAACACTGAAGCTTTCTTT.

The chain uses TRBV18 and TRBJ2-3; D is perhaps TRBD2 (5 bases). The CDR3 covers 17 residues. V lost 1 base to trimming and J lost 0 bases, with 14 bases between them. Germline V gene lookup returns CDR1 KGHSH and CDR2 LQKENI. The CDR3 loop is CASSPRVGDTSTDTQYF. In DNA, the CDR3 is TGTGCCAGCTCACCACGAGTCGGGGATACTAGCACAGATACGCAGTATTTT.

This chain links TRBV24-1 with TRBJ2-2, with D possibly matching TRBD1 (6 bases). Germline assignment: CDR1 KGHDR and CDR2 SFDVKD. The CDR3 consists of 13 residues. V was shortened by 4 bases and J by 7 bases, with 9 bases between the two germline ends. The CDR3 DNA reads as TGTGCCACCAGTGACAACAGGGACGGGGAGCTGTTTTTT. Translated: CATSDNRDGELFF.

This clone has a single count. V gene TRBV6-1 combines with J gene TRBJ1-3; D call uncertain. There are 16 residues in the CDR3. The V end lost 2 bases, the J end lost 0 bases, and 11 bases lay between the germline ends. From germline, CDR1 is MNHNS and CDR2 SASEGT. In nucleotides, the CDR3 is TGTGCCAGCAGTGAATCCCCTGGTAGCTCTGGAAACACCATATATTTT. Its translation: CASSESPGSSGNTIYF.

This chain joins TRBV19 and TRBJ2-1; D is perhaps TRBD2 (6 bases). The germline V gene has CDR1 LNHDA and CDR2 SQIVND (reference sequence). The CDR3 has 12 residues. The V and J ends lost 4 bases and 8 bases respectively, with 9 bases between them. The CDR3 reads CASSRPSDEQFF. The DNA for the CDR3 is TGTGCCAGTAGTAGACCTAGCGATGAGCAGTTCTTC.

The rearrangement joins TRBV11-2 to TRBJ1-2; possibly TRBD1 for D (5 bases). V lost 1 base and J 7 bases, leaving 16 bases between the germline ends. CDR3 length: 15 residues. In germline, CDR1 is SGHAT, CDR2 FQNNGV. The CDR3 sequence is CASSLAPNIGGGYTF. Written as DNA, the CDR3 is TGTGCCAGCAGCTTAGCCCCAAACATCGGGGGTGGCTACACCTTC.

The table lists this clone with a few counts. The chain recombines TRBV7-8 with TRBJ2-7; 7 positions match TRBD2. This CDR3 comprises 18 residues. Germline V gene data show CDR1 as SGHVS and CDR2 as FQNEAQ. The V and J ends lost 0 bases and 5 bases, in that order; junction bases with no gene match: 16. In DNA, the CDR3 is TGTGCCAGCAGCTTAGCCCCAAAAGGCGGGGGAAGGGGCCACGAGCAGTACGTC. Translating gives CASSLAPKGGGRGHEQYV.

V is TRBV6-2 or TRBV6-3 and J is TRBJ1-4; TRBD1 is a possible D gene (5 bases). This CDR3 is 18 amino acids long. Germline CDR1 is MNHEY and CDR2 is SVGEGT. Trimming took off 2 bases at V and 5 bases at J, with 21 bases between the two ends. In DNA form, the CDR3 reads TGTGCCAGCAGTTACGAGGTGGGACTTTCTCAAACGAATGAAAAACTGTTTTTT. Protein: CASSYEVGLSQTNEKLFF.